The 8 T cell receptor beta chains given below trace back to one sample, sequenced in a study of T cell repertoires in cytomegalovirus infection. TCRdb re-analysed the reads in MiXCR, keeping a single row per CDR3 protein. The table lists some 160,000 distinct CDR3 sequences, approximately 17% of them singletons, with roughly 20% in the top ten. Sequencing was carried out using CD8+ T cells from PBMCs. These TCRs come from a human donor in good health (CMV status not recorded). Some clones in this sample may be carry-over from other donors' samples.

The table lists this clonotype with many counts. The CDR3 DNA is TGTGCCAGCAGCTTCCACCTCAGATACGAGCAGTACTTC. It is translated as CASSFHLRYEQYF. The J gene is TRBJ2-7, the V gene TRBV7-8; D is uncertain. CDR1 is SGHVS, CDR2 FQNEAQ, per germline. CDR3 size: 13 residues. V gave up 3 bases and J gave up 4 bases, with 10 bases separating them.

This clonotype was seen a few times. The chain has TRBV5-6 and TRBJ1-5; 10 positions match TRBD1. The germline CDR1 and CDR2 sequences are SGHDT and YYEEEE. The CDR3 is 16 residues long. V lost 3 bases and J lost 6; bases outside the gene matches: 9. The CDR3 DNA reads TGTGCCAGCAGCTCAACGGGACAGGGGAACCTTCAGCCCCAGCATTTT. It is translated as CASSSTGQGNLQPQHF.

This clonotype occurred a few times. CDR3 protein: CSVDIGQSYTF. The CDR3 DNA reads TGCAGCGTTGATATCGGACAGTCCTACACCTTC. The chain is built from TRBV29-1 and TRBJ1-2; D might be TRBD1 (6 bases). Germline CDR1 is SQVTM and CDR2 is ANQGSEA. Trimming removed 3 bases at V and 10 bases at J, with 12 bases between. The CDR3 is 11 residues long.

This clonotype showed up many times. The chain carries TRBV28 and TRBJ2-7; a weak D match, TRBD1 (6 bases). V lost 5 bases to trimming and J lost 5 bases, with 22 bases between them. This CDR3 is built from 16 residues. Germline V lookup: CDR1 MDHEN, CDR2 SYDVKM. CDR3 sequence (DNA): TGTGCCAGCAGTCTAAGGACAGCCCCAATCGCGGACGAGCAGTACTTC. The encoded protein is CASSLRTAPIADEQYF. Based on the CDR3 plus reference TRBV28 and TRBJ2-7, the full variable domain is DVKVTQSSRYLVKRTGEKVFLECVQDMDHENMFWYRQDPGLGLRLIYFSYDVKMKEKGDIPEGYSVSREKKERFSLILESASTNQTSMYLCASSLRTAPIADEQYFGPGTRLTVT.

For this clonotype: The junction departs from the called germline gene at one end, perhaps through a read error. This chain connects TRBV7-6 to TRBJ2-5, with a possible D match to TRBD1 (5 bases). Germline V CDR1 and CDR2: SGHVS, FNYEAQ. This CDR3 has 14 residues. Here the CDR3 DNA reads TGTGCCAACAGCTCTTCGACAGTGCAAGAGACCCAGTACTTC. Protein product: CANSSSTVQETQYF. Full variable domain (missing parts from reference TRBV7-6 and TRBJ2-5): GAGVSQSPRYKVTKRGQDVALRCDPISGHVSLYWYRQALGQGPEFLTYFNYEAQQDKSGLPNDRFSAERPEGSISTLTIQRTEQRDSAMYRCANSSSTVQETQYFGPGTRLLVL.

V is TRBV7-8 and J is TRBJ1-1; D possibly corresponds to TRBD1 (5 bases). The germline CDR1 and CDR2 sequences are SGHVS and FQNEAQ. The CDR3 length is 11 residues. V was clipped by 8 bases and J by 8 bases, with 12 bases between them. CDR3 DNA: TGTGCCAGCGGGGACGAGATCGAAGCTTTCTTT. Translation: CASGDEIEAFF.

The sample holds a few counts of this clonotype. This chain uses TRBV7-2 with TRBJ2-7, with D uncertain. The V end lost 5 bases, the J end lost 2 bases, and 22 bases lay between the germline ends. Germline-derived CDR1 and CDR2 are SGHTA and FQGNSA. The CDR3 is 17 amino acids. CDR3 protein: CASSRINDASNPYEQYF. The CDR3 DNA is TGTGCCAGCAGCCGTATTAATGATGCCAGCAATCCCTACGAGCAGTACTTC.

This clonotype was recorded many times. J is TRBJ1-1 and V is TRBV24-1; the match to TRBD1 covers 7 bases. Germline CDR1 is KGHDR and CDR2 is SFDVKD. This CDR3 has 13 amino acids. After removal of 0 bases from V and 7 bases from J, the junction contained 1 base not matched to a gene. The CDR3 coding sequence is TGTGCCACCAGTGATTTGCGGACAGGTGAAGCTTTCTTT. Protein: CATSDLRTGEAFF.